Following are 22 T cell receptor beta chains from one sample sequenced in a study of T-cell memory formation after mild COVID-19. One entry per CDR3 protein, called by TCRdb with MiXCR from the 5' RACE reads. The data show about 320,000 distinct CDR3 sequences, more than 13% seen once. Sequenced: PBMCs or a T cell subset sorted from them (not recorded which). All receptors come from a young man who had mild COVID-19 (a few samples of this study predate the infection). Cell type and time point are not known.

This chain connects TRBV7-9 to TRBJ2-2; 10 positions agree with TRBD2. The CDR3 loop spans 18 amino acids. V dropped 3 bases and J dropped 0; count of bases not matched to a gene: 7. The germline V gene has CDR1 SEHNR and CDR2 FQNEAQ (reference sequence). Here the CDR3 DNA reads TGTGCCAGCAGCTTGCCTTTTAGCGGGGGGTCGAACACCGGGGAGCTGTTTTTT. Translating gives CASSLPFSGGSNTGELFF.

V gene TRBV20-1 combines with J gene TRBJ2-5; 7 positions match TRBD1. This CDR3 comprises 13 residues. Germline assignment: CDR1 DFQATT and CDR2 SNEGSKA (reference sequence). Trimming took 5 bases from V and 3 from J; bases not matched to a gene: 6. The CDR3 DNA reads as TGCAGTGCTGACCCCGGGACAGAAGAGACCCAGTACTTC. It yields the protein CSADPGTEETQYF.

The V and J genes are TRBV12-3 or TRBV12-4 and TRBJ1-2; weak D call: TRBD1 (5 bases). V was pared by 3 bases and J by 8 bases, with 13 bases between. This CDR3 is built from 13 residues. The CDR3 DNA reads as TGTGCCAGCAGTTTGGGCATTTGGGGGGGCTACACCTTC. It codes for CASSLGIWGGYTF.

The V gene is TRBV5-1, the J gene TRBJ2-1; 8 bases match TRBD2. The V gene end was trimmed by 1 base and the J gene end by 5 bases; junction bases not matched to a gene: 5. Germline lookup yields CDR1 SGHRS and CDR2 YFSETQ. The CDR3 is made up of 15 amino acids. The CDR3 sequence: CASSLQPAGDNEQFF. CDR3 in DNA: TGCGCCAGCAGCTTGCAACCAGCGGGGGACAATGAGCAGTTCTTC.

This clonotype came up a few times. The genes are TRBV20-1 and TRBJ1-4, with D hard to call. Germline CDR1 reads DFQATT; CDR2 reads SNEGSKA (reference sequence). CDR3 length: 11 residues. Trimming stripped 0 bases from V and 5 bases from J, with 1 base between. CDR3 nucleotides: TGCAGTGCTAGAGAAAATGAAAAACTGTTTTTT. It is translated as CSARENEKLFF.

This clonotype showed up just a few times. The CDR3 nucleotides are TGTGCCAGCTCAACCGGACGATCCTACGAGCAGTACGTC. Its translation: CASSTGRSYEQYV. The chain has TRBV18 and TRBJ2-7, with D uncertain. Trimming took 5 bases from V and 1 from J, leaving 9 bases between them. The CDR3 length is 13 residues. The germline CDR1 and CDR2 sequences are KGHSH and LQKENI.

This clonotype occurred many times. The genes are TRBV20-1 and TRBJ2-3; no firm D call. The V gene's germline CDR1 is DFQATT and CDR2 SNEGSKA (reference sequence). Trimming removed 5 bases at V and 1 base at J, with 13 bases between. The CDR3 contains 14 residues. The CDR3: CSARPYGRTDTQYF. The CDR3 region has the DNA TGCAGTGCTCGTCCCTACGGACGCACAGATACGCAGTATTTT.

V gene TRBV18 combines with J gene TRBJ1-4; 7 nucleotides align to TRBD1. This CDR3 has 14 amino acids. V shed 3 bases and J 5 bases; nucleotides not matched to a gene: 3. CDR1 is KGHSH, CDR2 LQKENI, per germline. The CDR3 nucleotides are TGTGCCAGCTCACCCGGGACAGAAAATGAAAAACTGTTTTTT. Residues: CASSPGTENEKLFF. The entire variable domain, with the rest obtained from reference TRBV18 and TRBJ1-4, is as follows: NAGVMQNPRHLVRRRGQEARLRCSPMKGHSHVYWYRQLPEEGLKFMVYLQKENIIDESGMPKERFSAEFPKEGPSILRIQQVVRGDSAAYFCASSPGTENEKLFFGSGTQLSVL.

This sequence joins TRBV7-9 and TRBJ2-1; tentative D call: TRBD1 (6 bases). The CDR3 contains 12 residues. From germline, CDR1 is SEHNR and CDR2 FQNEAQ (reference sequence). V was clipped by 6 bases and J by 6 bases, with 9 bases between them. CDR3 nucleotides: TGTGCCAGCAGAACAGGGAGCAATGAGCAGTTCTTC. Translating it yields CASRTGSNEQFF.

This sequence joins TRBV21-1 and TRBJ2-7; the table's D call, TRBD1, has no DNA check behind it. TRBV21-1 is noted as a pseudogene. The CDR3 has 16 amino acids. CDR3 bases: TGTGCCAGCAGCAGTCATCTCCAGGGGGTTGCTTGCGAGCAGTACTTC. Residues: CASSSHLQGVACEQYF.

This sequence joins TRBV28 and TRBJ2-3, with TRBD1 identical over 10 bases. This CDR3 spans 13 amino acids. Germline CDR1 MDHEN, CDR2 SYDVKM. V lost 11 bases, J lost 4 bases, and 6 bases stayed unmatched. The CDR3, as DNA: TGTGCCGGGGGGACAGGGGCGGCAGATACGCAGTATTTT. Translated: CAGGTGAADTQYF.

This clonotype has a single count. Germline is not matched at one junction end, which may reflect a read error. V and J are TRBV7-3 and TRBJ1-1; TRBD1 might be the D (5 bases). This CDR3 is 12 amino acids long. Germline V gene sequence: CDR1 SGHTA, CDR2 FQGTGA. DNA of the CDR3: TGTGCCAGCAGCTCAGCCGGGACGCTGACCCACTTT. Protein: CASSSAGTLTHF.

The chain joins TRBV28 to TRBJ1-1; tentative D call: TRBD1 (6 bases). Germline V gene lookup returns CDR1 MDHEN and CDR2 SYDVKM. This CDR3 has 15 amino acids. The V gene lost 3 bases and the J gene lost 2 bases, with 13 bases spanning the gap. CDR3 sequence: CASSFSGGPNTEAFF. For the CDR3, the DNA is TGTGCCAGCAGTTTTTCCGGGGGGCCTAACACTGAAGCTTTCTTT.

This clonotype occurred a few times. The chain's CDR3 is CSTTHTGQRIGELFF. DNA for the CDR3: TGCAGTACCACACATACAGGGCAGAGAATCGGGGAGCTGTTTTTT. The chain combines TRBV20-1 with TRBJ2-2, with D possibly TRBD1 on 6 matching bases. In germline, CDR1 is DFQATT, CDR2 SNEGSKA (reference sequence). V was trimmed by 8 bases and J by 7 bases, leaving 23 bases between them. The CDR3 length is 15 residues.

V usage is TRBV10-3 and J usage is TRBJ2-7; D possibly corresponds to TRBD1 (6 bases). Trimming stripped 11 bases from V and 1 base from J, with 12 bases between. Germline V gene sequence: CDR1 ENHRY, CDR2 SYGVKD. The CDR3 sequence is 12 residues long. The CDR3 loop is CAVGQPSYEQYF. In DNA form, the CDR3 reads TGTGCCGTCGGACAGCCATCCTACGAGCAGTACTTC.

The rearrangement joins TRBV5-1 to TRBJ2-3; 11 bases fit TRBD2. Germline V gene lookup returns CDR1 SGHRS and CDR2 YFSETQ. CDR3 length equals 21 residues. The ends lost 3 bases at V and 2 bases at J; junction bases unmatched: 20. CDR3 amino acids: CASSSTFLLAGGPSYTDTQYF. The CDR3 region has the DNA TGCGCCAGCAGCTCGACCTTCTTGCTAGCGGGGGGCCCATCCTACACAGATACGCAGTATTTT.

J is TRBJ2-7 and V is TRBV6-6, with D possibly being TRBD1 or TRBD2 (6 bases each). Germline loops: CDR1 MNHNY, CDR2 SVGAGI (reference sequence). The CDR3 extends over 14 amino acids. Trimming pared 11 bases from V and 7 bases from J, leaving 24 bases between. The CDR3 region is CASRRGTPRWEQYF. The CDR3 DNA reads as TGTGCCTCCAGGAGGGGGACGCCCAGATGGGAGCAGTACTTC.

This chain connects TRBV9 to TRBJ2-3, with D tentatively TRBD1 or TRBD2 (5 bases each). V shed 1 base and J shed 4 bases, with 13 bases lying between them. CDR3 length equals 15 residues. Looked up from germline, CDR1 is SGDLS and CDR2 is YYNGEE. The CDR3 reads CASSVLGTSADTQYF. CDR3 DNA sequence: TGTGCCAGCAGCGTACTGGGGACCTCCGCAGATACGCAGTATTTT.

This clonotype occurred a few times. The V gene is TRBV5-1, the J gene TRBJ2-3; D call uncertain. V lost 5 bases and J 6 bases, leaving 10 bases between the germline ends. Germline CDR1 and CDR2: SGHRS and YFSETQ. The CDR3 spans 12 residues. As DNA, the CDR3 is TGCGCCAGCAGTCAAATGGAGGATACGCAGTATTTT. This translates into CASSQMEDTQYF.

Many counts were recorded for this clonotype. V and J are TRBV6-2 or TRBV6-3 and TRBJ2-1; no definite D call. Germline V gene sequence: CDR1 MNHEY, CDR2 SVGEGT. This CDR3 region has 11 residues. V lost 6 bases to trimming and J lost 10 bases, with 10 bases between them. The CDR3 here is CASSPGTEQFF. CDR3 in DNA: TGTGCCAGCAGCCCGGGTACGGAGCAGTTCTTC.

This clonotype came up many times. The rearrangement links TRBV5-1 to TRBJ2-3; TRBD1 matches at 9 bases. Trimming cost V 4 bases and J 1 base; bases outside gene matches: 4. This CDR3 region has 15 residues. Germline loops: CDR1 SGHRS, CDR2 YFSETQ. CDR3 residues: CASSPWTGGTDTQYF. CDR3 DNA: TGCGCCAGCAGCCCTTGGACAGGGGGCACAGATACGCAGTATTTT. The full variable domain, completed using reference TRBV5-1 and TRBJ2-3, is KAGVTQTPRYLIKTRGQQVTLSCSPISGHRSVSWYQQTPGQGLQFLFEYFSETQRNKGNFPGRFSGRQFSNSRSEMNVSTLELGDSALYLCASSPWTGGTDTQYFGPGTRLTVL.

This clonotype appeared many times. The J gene is TRBJ2-7, the V gene TRBV27; D is ambiguous. The CDR3 runs 14 residues. Per germline, CDR1 MNHEY and CDR2 SMNVEV (reference sequence). V lost 6 bases and J lost 0, with 12 bases in between. The chain's CDR3 is CASSPTRSSYEQYV. The CDR3 DNA reads TGTGCCAGCAGCCCCACACGGAGCTCCTACGAGCAGTACGTC.